Following are 16 T cell receptor beta chains from one sample sequenced in a study of cytomegalovirus exposure and HLA in healthy donors. Repertoires were generated with immunoSEQ multiplex PCR, while TCRdb's copy carries only in-frame clones and drops some. This table has 150,000 or so clones, 85% appearing once. The sample was PBMCs. The receptors derive from a young man in good health and CMV-seropositive.

J is TRBJ1-5 and V is TRBV19; 9 bases are a match to TRBD1. J gave up 7 bases and V 6 bases, and 10 bases lay outside the gene matches. This CDR3 has 15 residues. Germline CDR1 and CDR2: LNHDA and SQIVND (reference sequence). The CDR3 region has the DNA TGTGCCAGTAGCTGGGGGGACAGGGAGAGGCAGCCCCAGCATTTT. Translating gives CASSWGDRERQPQHF.

This chain links TRBV28 with TRBJ2-5, with a weak D call TRBD2 (6 bases). CDR3 length equals 14 residues. Deletions cut 7 bases from V and 1 base from J, with 13 bases between. Germline V lookup: CDR1 MDHEN, CDR2 SYDVKM. The CDR3 nucleotides read TGTGCCAGCACCCCCGCGGGGCTCCAAGAGACCCAGTACTTC. Its translation: CASTPAGLQETQYF.

The chain uses TRBV4-1 and TRBJ1-3; D gene unclear. The CDR3 covers 17 residues. The V gene's germline CDR1 is MGHRA and CDR2 YSYEKL. V dropped 4 bases and J dropped 0 bases, with 16 bases sitting between them. The CDR3 nucleotides read TGCGCCAGCAGCCCGCAGCCAGGTGAACCCTCTGGAAACACCATATATTTT. Translating it yields CASSPQPGEPSGNTIYF.

This sequence joins TRBV6-5 and TRBJ2-7; tentative D call: TRBD1 (5 bases). The CDR3 has 14 residues. V shed 0 bases and J shed 2 bases, with 8 bases lying between them. Per the germline V gene, CDR1 is MNHEY and CDR2 is SVGAGI. The CDR3 here is CASSYSYRTYEQYF. The CDR3 nucleotides are TGTGCCAGCAGTTACTCATACAGGACCTACGAGCAGTACTTC.

The CDR3 is CASSPPGPTLKNTGELFF. CDR3 coding DNA: TGTGCCAGCTCACCACCGGGGCCAACCTTAAAGAACACCGGGGAGCTGTTTTTT. The chain combines TRBV18 with TRBJ2-2, with a weak D call TRBD1 (5 bases). Germline loops: CDR1 KGHSH, CDR2 LQKENI. The CDR3 totals 18 residues. Deletions cut 0 bases from V and 1 base from J, with 15 bases between.

The CDR3 DNA is TGTGCCAGCAGCACGACAGGGGCACACACCTTC. Translating gives CASSTTGAHTF. The chain couples TRBV7-9 to TRBJ1-2; 8 nucleotides align to TRBD1. There are 11 residues in the CDR3. The germline V gene encodes CDR1 SEHNR and CDR2 FQNEAQ (reference sequence). The V gene end was trimmed by 5 bases and the J gene end by 12 bases; junction bases not matched to a gene: 5.

The J gene is TRBJ2-1, the V gene TRBV4-1; maybe TRBD2 (6 bases). The CDR3 has 16 residues. The germline CDR1 and CDR2 sequences are MGHRA and YSYEKL. V lost 4 bases and J lost 0, with 13 bases in between. The CDR3 DNA reads as TGCGCCAGCAGCCTCCCTGCGGGAAGCTCCTACAATGAGCAGTTCTTC. Protein product: CASSLPAGSSYNEQFF.

Here the CDR3 DNA reads TGTGCCAGCCTGGGACAGTCCAATCAGCCCCAGCATTTT. Protein product: CASLGQSNQPQHF. The chain carries TRBV2 and TRBJ1-5; TRBD1 agrees at 7 bases. CDR1 and CDR2 (germline): SNHLY, FYNNEI. The trim removed 8 bases at V and 3 bases at J, leaving 4 bases unmatched. The CDR3 is made up of 13 amino acids.

The chain joins TRBV5-4 to TRBJ1-4; D remains unclear. The CDR3 sequence is 14 residues long. The V gene's germline CDR1 is SGHNT and CDR2 YYREEE (reference sequence). Trimming pared 0 bases from V and 6 bases from J, leaving 9 bases between. The CDR3 DNA reads as TGTGCCAGCAGCTTGGGTGGCGGCGATGAAAAACTGTTTTTT. As protein: CASSLGGGDEKLFF.

The V gene is TRBV11-2, the J gene TRBJ2-7; 8 bases fit TRBD1. J was trimmed by 3 bases and V by 5 bases; bases with no gene match: 6. There are 14 residues in the CDR3. The germline CDR1 and CDR2 sequences are SGHAT and FQNNGV. The CDR3 sequence is CASSPPDRVYEQYF. The CDR3 DNA sequence: TGTGCCAGCAGCCCCCCGGACAGGGTCTACGAGCAGTACTTC.

The chain combines TRBV7-2 with TRBJ2-2; no firm D call. Germline CDR1 and CDR2: SGHTA and FQGNSA. The CDR3 is made up of 18 amino acids. The V end was cut by 2 bases, the J end by 4 bases, with 20 bases between. CDR3 sequence: CASSLLPPRPPGTGELFF. CDR3 DNA: TGTGCCAGCAGCTTACTCCCCCCCCGCCCCCCCGGCACCGGGGAGCTGTTTTTT.

The rearrangement uses TRBV4-3 and TRBJ1-1; D ambiguous. V was clipped by 0 bases and J by 2 bases, with 13 bases between them. The CDR3 totals 16 residues. Germline V gives CDR1 LGHNA, CDR2 YSLEER. Here the CDR3 DNA reads TGCGCCAGCAGCCAAGATCCCCGGGGAGTTAACACTGAAGCTTTCTTT. Encoded protein: CASSQDPRGVNTEAFF.

The rearrangement joins TRBV7-9 to TRBJ2-1, with 7 bases that match TRBD2. The CDR3 sequence is 17 residues long. The junction had 8 bases not matched to a gene; V was cut back by 3 bases and J by 0 bases. CDR1 SEHNR and CDR2 FQNEAQ come from the germline V gene (reference sequence). The CDR3 sequence: CASSFLFQRDSYNEQFF. The CDR3 DNA sequence: TGTGCCAGCAGCTTCCTCTTTCAGCGGGACTCCTACAATGAGCAGTTCTTC. Combining the CDR3 with reference TRBV7-9 and TRBJ2-1 gives the whole variable domain DTGVSQNPRHKITKRGQNVTFRCDPISEHNRLYWYRQTLGQGPEFLTYFQNEAQLEKSRLLSDRFSAERPKGSFSTLEIQRTEQGDSAMYLCASSFLFQRDSYNEQFFGPGTRLTVL.

The chain has TRBV10-1 and TRBJ2-7; 7 bases fit TRBD1. The CDR3 loop spans 16 amino acids. The germline V gene has CDR1 WNHNN and CDR2 SYGVQD (reference sequence). The junction had 13 bases not matched to a gene; V was cut back by 8 bases and J by 0 bases. This CDR3 reads CASAPGTDKFSYEQYF. The CDR3 region has the DNA TGCGCCAGCGCCCCCGGGACAGACAAATTCTCCTACGAGCAGTACTTC.

This clone was counted once. The V call is TRBV5-1, the J call TRBJ1-2; the D gene is possibly TRBD1 (5 bases). The CDR3 extends over 15 amino acids. Germline V gives CDR1 SGHRS, CDR2 YFSETQ. V was trimmed by 7 bases and J by 2 bases, leaving 18 bases between them. CDR3 sequence: CASSIGAEENYGYTF. The CDR3 DNA follows: TGCGCCAGCTCGATTGGGGCTGAAGAAAACTATGGCTACACCTTC.

The J gene is TRBJ2-1, the V gene TRBV27; 7 positions agree with TRBD1. This CDR3 comprises 15 residues. Germline lookup yields CDR1 MNHEY and CDR2 SMNVEV (reference sequence). V lost 6 bases and J lost 3; bases outside the gene matches: 8. This CDR3 is CASRPQGFGYNEQFF. The CDR3 DNA sequence: TGTGCCAGCAGGCCACAGGGGTTCGGCTACAATGAGCAGTTCTTC.